Presented here are 19 T cell receptor beta chains from one specimen sequenced in a study of CD4 T cells in relation to SARS-CoV-2 and coronaviruses. Before the COVID-19 pandemic, during about 2011-2019, CD4+ T cells were taken from unexposed donors. Clones were read by immunoSEQ multiplex PCR, and TCRdb kept only the in-frame ones, dropping some. The sample holds about 64,000 clones, approximately 94% seen once. Specimen: naive CD4+ T cells from PBMCs. Described subset: naive CD4+ T cells isolated by negative enrichment. These receptors were taken from a human donor in good health.

The chain links TRBV5-1 to TRBJ1-1; D not resolved. The CDR3 spans 14 residues. Germline loops: CDR1 SGHRS, CDR2 YFSETQ. V lost 2 bases, J lost 3 bases, and 11 bases lay in between. CDR3 in amino acids: CASSFWDWDTEAFF. DNA for the CDR3: TGCGCCAGCAGCTTTTGGGATTGGGACACTGAAGCTTTCTTT.

The chain links TRBV28 to TRBJ2-5; D is ambiguous. V dropped 2 bases and J dropped 5 bases, with 6 bases sitting between them. CDR1 is MDHEN, CDR2 SYDVKM, per germline. CDR3 size: 12 residues. Here the CDR3 DNA reads TGTGCCAGCAGTTTACTATCGGAGACCCAGTACTTC. It translates to CASSLLSETQYF.

This clone was detected a few times. The V and J genes are TRBV4-2 and TRBJ1-6; possible D gene TRBD1, 5 bases. The CDR3 is 19 amino acids. V shed 0 bases and J shed 5 bases, with 20 bases lying between them. Germline assignment: CDR1 LGHNA and CDR2 YNFKEQ. The chain's CDR3 is CASSQDLGRGGINNSPLHF. The CDR3 nucleotides read TGTGCCAGCAGCCAAGATTTGGGTCGGGGGGGGATAAATAATTCACCCCTCCACTTT.

CDR3 loop: CASSLRLAGRGDIQYF. CDR3 sequence (DNA): TGTGCCAGCAGCTTAAGACTAGCGGGAAGGGGGGACATTCAGTACTTC. The J gene is TRBJ2-4, the V gene TRBV7-2, with 11 bases matching TRBD2. Germline V gene sequence: CDR1 SGHTA, CDR2 FQGNSA. The CDR3 loop spans 16 amino acids. J gave up 8 bases and V 2 bases, and 8 bases lay outside the gene matches.

This chain links TRBV19 with TRBJ2-1; weak D call: TRBD1 (6 bases). The CDR3 loop spans 18 amino acids. Germline CDR1 is LNHDA and CDR2 is SQIVND (reference sequence). V was clipped by 5 bases and J by 4 bases, with 24 bases between them. As DNA, the CDR3 is TGTGCCAGTAGTGACAGTCGCGCCGGGACACCCGAATACAATGAGCAGTTCTTC. Protein sequence: CASSDSRAGTPEYNEQFF.

This clone was seen a single time. V gene TRBV2 combines with J gene TRBJ1-4, with D maybe TRBD1 (6 bases). The V gene lost 6 bases and the J gene lost 0 bases, with 17 bases spanning the gap. Germline V lookup: CDR1 SNHLY, CDR2 FYNNEI. This CDR3 contains 17 residues. The CDR3 loop is CASRDDRIDTTNEKLFF. CDR3 in DNA: TGTGCCAGCAGGGACGACAGGATTGATACAACTAATGAAAAACTGTTTTTT.

J is TRBJ2-2 and V is TRBV19; 15 bases match TRBD2. CDR1 LNHDA and CDR2 SQIVND come from the germline V gene (reference sequence). V lost 3 bases, J lost 4 bases, and 12 bases stayed unmatched. The CDR3 is 20 amino acids. CDR3 bases: TGTGCCAGTAGTATGAGAGCGCGGACTAGCGGGAGGGCCGCCACCGGGGAGCTGTTTTTT. Its translation: CASSMRARTSGRAATGELFF.

The chain couples TRBV12-3 or TRBV12-4 to TRBJ2-2; D uncertain. The V and J ends lost 4 bases and 4 bases respectively, with 4 bases between them. This CDR3 is 12 amino acids long. The CDR3: CASSSRTGELFF. DNA of the CDR3: TGTGCCAGCAGTTCCCGCACCGGGGAGCTGTTTTTT.

The chain combines TRBV6-5 with TRBJ2-2, with D unclear. The CDR3 extends over 15 amino acids. From germline, CDR1 is MNHEY and CDR2 SVGAGI. V lost 7 bases, J lost 4 bases, and 16 bases lay in between. In DNA, the CDR3 is TGTGCCAGCACCCCGGTCCAGGCCGGCACCGGGGAGCTGTTTTTT. Protein product: CASTPVQAGTGELFF.

This chain links TRBV24-1 with TRBJ2-1; D gene uncertain. V lost 1 base and J lost 6, with 3 bases in between. The CDR3 is 12 amino acids. Germline V lookup: CDR1 KGHDR, CDR2 SFDVKD. The CDR3 loop reads CATSDFGNEQFF. The CDR3 region has the DNA TGTGCCACCAGTGATTTCGGCAATGAGCAGTTCTTC.

J is TRBJ1-5 and V is TRBV2; TRBD1 matches 8 bases. Germline V lookup: CDR1 SNHLY, CDR2 FYNNEI. V lost 5 bases, J lost 4 bases, and 7 bases stayed unmatched. There are 15 residues in the CDR3. In DNA form, the CDR3 reads TGTGCCAGCAGTTTCATTCAGGGGGCGAATCAGCCCCAGCATTTT. Its protein product is CASSFIQGANQPQHF.

The chain combines TRBV3-1 (or the pseudogene TRBV3-2) with TRBJ2-5; 7 nucleotides align to TRBD2. Germline V CDR1 and CDR2: LGHDT, YNNKEL (reference sequence). V lost 0 bases, J lost 7 bases, and 2 bases stayed unmatched. This CDR3 is 13 amino acids long. CDR3: CASSQEGEGTQYF. CDR3 bases: TGTGCCAGCAGCCAAGAGGGGGAGGGGACCCAGTACTTC.

The chain combines TRBV24-1 with TRBJ2-2; no clear D. CDR1 KGHDR and CDR2 SFDVKD come from the germline V gene. Trimming took 4 bases from V and 6 from J, leaving 23 bases between them. This CDR3 contains 18 residues. The CDR3 reads CATSDQVFGEPQAGELFF. The CDR3 DNA reads TGTGCCACCAGTGACCAAGTTTTTGGGGAACCTCAGGCCGGGGAGCTGTTTTTT.

This clone is a singleton in its sample. This chain connects TRBV24-1 to TRBJ2-6; D possibly matches TRBD1 or TRBD2 (5 bases each). The CDR3 has 16 amino acids. Trimming shortened V by 1 base and J by 3 bases, and 9 bases separated the two germline ends. CDR1 and CDR2 (germline): KGHDR, SFDVKD. CDR3 sequence: CATSDFKGSGANVLTF. The DNA for the CDR3 is TGTGCCACCAGTGATTTTAAGGGGAGTGGGGCCAACGTCCTGACTTTC.

The chain is built from TRBV28 and TRBJ2-7; perhaps TRBD2 as D (5 bases). Deletions cut 8 bases from V and 9 bases from J, with 23 bases between. Germline assignment: CDR1 MDHEN and CDR2 SYDVKM. The CDR3 contains 14 residues. The CDR3 spells CASDRSGILRAQYF. CDR3 sequence (DNA): TGTGCCAGCGATCGTTCGGGGATCCTACGTGCGCAGTACTTC.

The rearrangement joins TRBV30 to TRBJ2-3, with TRBD2 identical over 10 bases. V trimming: 6 bases; J trimming: 2 bases; junction bases outside the gene matches: 11. This CDR3 contains 16 residues. Germline assignment: CDR1 GTSNPN and CDR2 SVGIG (reference sequence). The CDR3 region has the DNA TGTGCCTGTTTTGGGACTAGCGCCAGATTCACAGATACGCAGTATTTT. The encoded protein is CACFGTSARFTDTQYF.

The chain couples TRBV7-2 to TRBJ1-5; unclear D gene. Germline V gene lookup returns CDR1 SGHTA and CDR2 FQGNSA. Trimming cost V 1 base and J 5 bases, with 12 bases left between them. The CDR3 sequence is 15 residues long. Written as DNA, the CDR3 is TGTGCCAGCAGCTTAGAAGGCAGCTCCTATCAGCCCCAGCATTTT. Translation: CASSLEGSSYQPQHF.

The chain links TRBV10-3 to TRBJ2-1; TRBD2 matches 8 bases. The CDR3 runs 16 residues. Trimming at V came to 6 bases and at J to 0 bases, leaving 7 bases not matched to a gene. Germline V gene lookup returns CDR1 ENHRY and CDR2 SYGVKD. The CDR3 DNA reads TGTGCCATCAGAGGGGTAGCGGGATCCTCCTACAATGAGCAGTTCTTC. It yields the protein CAIRGVAGSSYNEQFF.

This clone was recorded a few times. V and J are TRBV20-1 and TRBJ2-3, with D perhaps matching TRBD2 (5 bases). There are 14 residues in the CDR3. Trimming left V 6 bases short and J 3 bases short, with 16 bases between. Germline CDR1 and CDR2: DFQATT and SNEGSKA (reference sequence). The CDR3 DNA sequence: TGCAGTGCCAGTCTGGGCGGGTCTACAGATACGCAGTATTTT. Its translation: CSASLGGSTDTQYF.